The T cell receptor (beta chain) described here comes from a study of T cells in localized non-small cell lung cancer. Measured with immunoSEQ multiplex PCR; TCRdb has only the in-frame clones, and not every one. The table lists about 20,000 clones, 80% to 90% of them singletons. V was pared by 5 bases and J by 6 bases, with 11 bases between. Germline CDR1 SEHNR, CDR2 FQNEAQ (reference sequence). CDR3 length: 12 residues. In its sample, this clone was seen once. Its matching antigen is unknown. Study-level results: Uninvolved adjacent lung showed peak T cell clonality, exceeding tumor. Adjacent lung tissue had a median approximately 57 of the top 100 clones found in the tumor.

The chain links TRBV7-9 to TRBJ2-7; TRBD2 might be the D (8 bases). The input for sequencing was PBMCs, taken before any cancer treatment. The TCR was taken from a man aged 35 to 69 with stage II squamous cell lung carcinoma. DNA of the CDR3: TGTGCCAGCAGCCGGGAGGGGGCCGAGCAGTACTTC. It translates to CASSREGAEQYF.